These 17 T cell receptor beta chains were sequenced from one sample in a study of somatic mutations in cytotoxic T cells in rheumatoid arthritis. Profiling relied on immunoSEQ multiplex PCR, and the TCRdb table lists in-frame clones only, not all of them. The sample consists of about 18,000 clones, 81% of them appearing once. Material for sequencing was CD8+ T cells sorted from blood. These receptors were collected from an adult with rheumatoid arthritis.

In its sample, this clone was seen a few times. Germline and junction disagree at one end, which may indicate a read error. This chain's CDR3 is CASSLAREATGELFF. CDR3 bases: TGTGCTAGCAGCTTAGCGCGGGAAGCCACCGGGGAGCTGTTTTTT. This rearrangement joins TRBV7-7 to TRBJ2-2, with D possibly matching TRBD2 (6 bases). Germline V CDR1 and CDR2: SSHAT, FNYEAQ (reference sequence). CDR3 length equals 15 residues.

The chain is built from TRBV7-8 and TRBJ2-7; 8 nucleotides match TRBD1. The CDR3 contains 15 residues. Germline values: CDR1 SGHVS, CDR2 FQNEAQ. V shed 4 bases, J shed 2 bases, and the junction held 7 bases outside the gene matches. The CDR3 DNA sequence: TGTGCCAGCAGCTACTCGACAGGGGACGCCTACGAGCAGTACTTC. It encodes CASSYSTGDAYEQYF.

Comment on this clone: At one boundary the junction diverges from the germline segment, which might be a read error. The chain employs TRBV7-7 and TRBJ2-5; the match to TRBD1 covers 10 bases. Germline loops: CDR1 SSHAT, CDR2 FNYEAQ (reference sequence). The CDR3 covers 15 residues. This CDR3 reads CASSISGTGVETQYF. The CDR3 DNA follows: TGTGCTAGCAGCATTTCCGGGACAGGGGTCGAGACCCAGTACTTC.

The chain uses TRBV19 and TRBJ2-7; 10 positions match TRBD1. Germline trimming cut 3 bases from V and 6 bases from J; bases unmatched to any gene: 8. Germline assignment: CDR1 LNHDA and CDR2 SQIVND (reference sequence). This CDR3 comprises 15 residues. CDR3 residues: CASSMSGTGAREQYF. CDR3 nucleotide sequence: TGTGCCAGTAGTATGTCCGGGACAGGGGCGCGCGAGCAGTACTTC.

The chain recombines TRBV7-9 with TRBJ2-3; 7 bases match TRBD1. Per the germline V gene, CDR1 is SEHNR and CDR2 is FQNEAQ (reference sequence). V dropped 3 bases and J dropped 4; count of bases not matched to a gene: 10. This CDR3 is 16 amino acids long. CDR3 nucleotide sequence: TGTGCCAGCAGCTTCCCTTTGCGAGGGGGCGCAGATACGCAGTATTTT. This translates into CASSFPLRGGADTQYF.

This chain connects TRBV2 to TRBJ2-7; D unclear. Germline V CDR1 and CDR2: SNHLY, FYNNEI. The CDR3 is made up of 13 amino acids. V lost 3 bases and J 1 base, leaving 7 bases between the germline ends. The CDR3 DNA reads TGTGCCAGCAGTGACCAGTTATCCTACGAGCAGTACTTC. This translates into CASSDQLSYEQYF.

This clone was counted between two and nine times. The chain recombines TRBV9 with TRBJ2-7; 7 bases line up with TRBD1. The germline CDR1 and CDR2 sequences are SGDLS and YYNGEE. The ends lost 0 bases at V and 3 bases at J; junction bases unmatched: 3. The CDR3 runs 14 residues. The CDR3 spells CASSVGDSIYEQYF. The CDR3 DNA reads TGTGCCAGCAGCGTAGGGGACAGTATCTACGAGCAGTACTTC. Looking up the rest from reference TRBV9 and TRBJ2-7 gives the full variable domain: DSGVTQTPKHLITATGQRVTLRCSPRSGDLSVYWYQQSLDQGLQFLIQYYNGEERAKGNILERFSAQQFPDLHSELNLSSLELGDSALYFCASSVGDSIYEQYFGPGTRLTVT.

CDR3 nucleotides: TGTGCCAGCATCACAGGTAGCTACAATGAGCAGTTCTTC. It codes for CASITGSYNEQFF. This chain connects TRBV6-6 to TRBJ2-1; TRBD1 is a possible D gene (5 bases). V was pared by 7 bases and J by 3 bases, with 10 bases between. CDR3 size: 13 residues. Germline V lookup: CDR1 MNHNY, CDR2 SVGAGI (reference sequence).

The V call is TRBV2, the J call TRBJ2-1; tentative D call: TRBD1 (6 bases). The CDR3 has 13 amino acids. Looked up from germline, CDR1 is SNHLY and CDR2 is FYNNEI. V lost 6 bases and J lost 6, with 12 bases in between. CDR3 sequence (DNA): TGTGCCAGCAGCCGCTTACAGGGCAATGAGCAGTTCTTC. The encoded protein is CASSRLQGNEQFF.

This rearrangement joins TRBV5-1 to TRBJ2-7; perhaps TRBD2 as D (6 bases). V was trimmed by 5 bases and J by 2 bases, leaving 8 bases between them. There are 12 residues in the CDR3. Germline lookup yields CDR1 SGHRS and CDR2 YFSETQ. The CDR3 sequence: CASSSGTYEQYF. The CDR3 DNA follows: TGCGCCAGCAGTAGCGGAACCTACGAGCAGTACTTC.

The V gene is TRBV11-2, the J gene TRBJ2-1; D is unclear. The germline gives CDR1 SGHAT, CDR2 FQNNGV. This CDR3 comprises 15 residues. V shed 4 bases and J shed 4 bases, with 14 bases lying between them. In nucleotides, the CDR3 is TGTGCCAGCAGCTCTTTGGACCTAATATACAATGAGCAGTTCTTC. Translated, it gives CASSSLDLIYNEQFF.

The CDR3 region has the DNA TGCGCCAGCAGCCAAACCTCAGGGTCTGGAAACACCATATATTTT. This sequence encodes CASSQTSGSGNTIYF. This chain uses TRBV4-1 with TRBJ1-3, with D perhaps TRBD1 (5 bases). The germline gives CDR1 MGHRA, CDR2 YSYEKL. The V gene lost 2 bases and the J gene lost 1 base, with 9 bases spanning the gap. The CDR3 is made up of 15 amino acids.

This chain joins TRBV30 and TRBJ1-2; TRBD1 aligns across 9 bases. The V segment lost 5 bases and the J segment 4 bases; nucleotides outside the gene matches: 5. The length of the CDR3 is 13 residues. In germline, CDR1 is GTSNPN, CDR2 SVGIG (reference sequence). CDR3 sequence: CAWGTGQLYGYTF. The CDR3, as DNA: TGTGCCTGGGGGACAGGGCAACTCTATGGCTACACCTTC.

The chain uses TRBV2 and TRBJ1-4, with TRBD1 identical over 7 bases. Per the germline V gene, CDR1 is SNHLY and CDR2 is FYNNEI. The junction had 9 bases not matched to a gene; V was cut back by 3 bases and J by 5 bases. The CDR3 contains 16 residues. The chain's CDR3 is CASSDPSQGSNEKLFF. CDR3 nucleotide sequence: TGTGCCAGCAGTGACCCCTCACAGGGGTCAAATGAAAAACTGTTTTTT.

The chain joins TRBV28 to TRBJ1-1; D perhaps matches TRBD1 (5 bases). Between the trimmed V and J ends, which lost 4 bases and 0 bases, there was a span of 12 bases. The CDR3 has 15 amino acids. CDR1 MDHEN and CDR2 SYDVKM come from the germline V gene. The CDR3, as DNA: TGTGCCAGCAGTTCACCGGGACGGTTGAACACTGAAGCTTTCTTT. Protein sequence: CASSSPGRLNTEAFF. Full variable domain (remainder filled in from reference TRBV28 and TRBJ1-1): DVKVTQSSRYLVKRTGEKVFLECVQDMDHENMFWYRQDPGLGLRLIYFSYDVKMKEKGDIPEGYSVSREKKERFSLILESASTNQTSMYLCASSSPGRLNTEAFFGQGTRLTVV.

J is TRBJ1-2 and V is TRBV9, with 7 bases matching TRBD1. With V trimmed by 4 bases and J by 5 bases, 17 bases remained unmatched. The CDR3 is made up of 17 amino acids. Germline values: CDR1 SGDLS, CDR2 YYNGEE. The CDR3 here is CASSPELSLTGKYGYTF. The CDR3 DNA is TGTGCCAGCAGCCCGGAACTAAGCCTGACAGGGAAGTATGGCTACACCTTC.

The chain recombines TRBV19 with TRBJ1-3; a possible D gene is TRBD1 (5 bases). Per the germline V gene, CDR1 is LNHDA and CDR2 is SQIVND (reference sequence). The CDR3 has 15 residues. V lost 2 bases and J lost 4, with 12 bases in between. The CDR3, as DNA: TGTGCCAGTAGTATACGCGGGGGTCGAGGAAACACCATATATTTT. It specifies CASSIRGGRGNTIYF.